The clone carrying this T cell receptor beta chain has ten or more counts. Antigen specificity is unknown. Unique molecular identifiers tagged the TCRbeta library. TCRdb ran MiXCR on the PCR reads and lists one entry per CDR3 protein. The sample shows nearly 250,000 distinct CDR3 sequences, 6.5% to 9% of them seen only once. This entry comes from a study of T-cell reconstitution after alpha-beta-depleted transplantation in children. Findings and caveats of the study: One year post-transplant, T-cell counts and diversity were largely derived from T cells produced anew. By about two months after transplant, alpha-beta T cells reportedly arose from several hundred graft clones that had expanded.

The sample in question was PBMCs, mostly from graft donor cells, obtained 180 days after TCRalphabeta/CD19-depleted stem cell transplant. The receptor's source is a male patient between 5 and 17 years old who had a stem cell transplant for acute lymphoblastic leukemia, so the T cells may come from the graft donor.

The CDR3 sequence: CASSPAGEGTGELFF. The CDR3 DNA reads as TGTGCCAGCAGCCCGGCGGGGGAGGGTACCGGGGAGCTGTTTTTT. This chain uses TRBV12-3 or TRBV12-4 with TRBJ2-2; TRBD2 matches at 7 bases. CDR3 length equals 15 residues. The trim removed 6 bases at V and 5 bases at J, leaving 9 bases unmatched.